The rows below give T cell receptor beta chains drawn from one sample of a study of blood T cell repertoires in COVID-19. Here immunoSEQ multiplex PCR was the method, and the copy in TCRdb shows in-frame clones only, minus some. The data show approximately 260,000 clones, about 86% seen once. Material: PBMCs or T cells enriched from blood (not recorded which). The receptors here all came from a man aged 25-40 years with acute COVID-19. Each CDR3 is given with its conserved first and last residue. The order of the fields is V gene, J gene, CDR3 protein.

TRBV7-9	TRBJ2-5	CAILGRTSGSQETQYF
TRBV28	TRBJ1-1	CASSSLCLLNVTGCRAFF
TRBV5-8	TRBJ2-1	CASSTPGTGLNNEQFF
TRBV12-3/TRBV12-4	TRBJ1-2	CASLGESYGYTF
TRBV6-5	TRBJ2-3	CASSYSREKPTDTQYF
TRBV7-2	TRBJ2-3	CASSLSGTGADTQYF
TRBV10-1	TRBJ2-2	CASSTGQEDTGELFF
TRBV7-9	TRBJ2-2	CASSSHGVGSTTGELFF
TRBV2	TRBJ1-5	CASRRGTANQPQHF
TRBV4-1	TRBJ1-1	CASSQVRGGSTEAFF
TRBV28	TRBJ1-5	CASSFPTGNQPQHF
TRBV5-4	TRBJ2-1	CASSHTKKNEQFF
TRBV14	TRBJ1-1	CASSQETANTEAFF
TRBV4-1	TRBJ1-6	CASSQGLRLSLHF
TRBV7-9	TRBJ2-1	CASSEAGSANYEQFF
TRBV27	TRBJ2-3	CASSFFAGTWDTQYF
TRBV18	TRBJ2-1	CASSPRSSDEQFF
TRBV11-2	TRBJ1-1	CASSRITGVGTEAFF
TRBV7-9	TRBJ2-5	CASSLTGETQETQYF
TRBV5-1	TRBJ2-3	CASRVAGPSTDTQYF
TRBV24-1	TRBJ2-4	CATSGAGAGKNIQYF
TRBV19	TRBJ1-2	CASSLRTGSNYGYTF
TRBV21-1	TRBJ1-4	CASSKDKAVGKLFF
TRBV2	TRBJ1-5	CASSGGELSNQPQHF
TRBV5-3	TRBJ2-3	CARRGSGLYTQYF
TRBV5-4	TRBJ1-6	CASRHSGGGEVSNSPLHF
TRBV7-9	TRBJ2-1	CASSLNTGTVYNEQFF
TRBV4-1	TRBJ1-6	CASSPTSDLSYNSPLHF
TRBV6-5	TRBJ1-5	CASRGGQGANQPQHF
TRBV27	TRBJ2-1	CASRFGGNEQFF
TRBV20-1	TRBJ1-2	CSASQLQLNYGYTF
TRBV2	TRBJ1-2	CASSEALYTIYTF
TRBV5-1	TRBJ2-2	CASSSGLAGGTGELFF
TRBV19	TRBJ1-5	CASSTGTASNQPQHF
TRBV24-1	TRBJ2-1	CATSQPGYVEQFF
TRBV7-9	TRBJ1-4	CASRDGQGGEKLFF
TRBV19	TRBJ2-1	CASSKVAPSYNEQFF
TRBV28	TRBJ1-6	CASSAAGTPYNSPLHF
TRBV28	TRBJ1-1	CASSRGIRLPGRTEAFF
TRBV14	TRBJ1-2	CASSQDGGSALYGYTF
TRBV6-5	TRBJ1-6	CASSYGEGGSPLHF
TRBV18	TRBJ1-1	CASSPRGIWGTEAFF
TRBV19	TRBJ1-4	CASSDGTGGWKNEKLFF
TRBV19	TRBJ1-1	CASSIGGNPEAFF
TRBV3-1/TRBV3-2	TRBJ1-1	CASSQALDRGTEAFF
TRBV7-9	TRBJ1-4	CASSLGSWGSNEKLFF
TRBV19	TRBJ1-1	CASSPPGTGRPEAFF
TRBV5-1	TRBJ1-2	CASRGQVNYGYTF
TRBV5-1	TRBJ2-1	CASSLAGVIVGEQFF
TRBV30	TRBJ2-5	CASAGGPSETQYF
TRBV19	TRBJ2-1	CASNEGRNNEQFF